This T cell receptor beta chain was observed in a study of cytomegalovirus exposure and HLA in healthy donors (dated by TCRdb to the late 2010s). Study-level background: In an earlier analysis of 587 of the donors, 250 to 300 Gb of sequence data and about 110 million unique TCR beta sequences from roughly 190 million T cells were reported. Approximately 300 gigabases of sequencing data and 91 million or so unique TCR sequences made up an early release that covered approximately 650 HLA-typed donors. The genetic ancestry cluster associated with self-reported Caucasian donors included 70% to 85% of the 300 to 400 genotyped donors. The aim of the study was to test whether cataloging public T cell receptors could identify signatures of past pathogen exposure. The study profiled the T cell repertoires of approximately 700 subjects by immunosequencing and related them to cytomegalovirus serostatus. In addition to the first cohort of 650 to 800 subjects, a separate validation cohort of 120 different subjects was used. To predict cytomegalovirus infection status, the study combined high-throughput TCR immunosequencing, statistical association of individual TCRs with disease status, and machine learning. A later analysis re-analyzed previously published TCR beta repertoires from 550 to 700 donors and added high-resolution HLA genotyping to study TCR occurrence patterns. In the later analysis, no new phenotypic data were used to find candidate immune exposures; instead, reliance was placed on TCR beta sequences and their occurrence across donors. To decide whether each TCR beta V gene segment behaved as functional or pseudogenic, an earlier analysis of some 570 of the donors relied on high-throughput TCR beta sequencing. Donor age, sex, ethnicity and CMV serostatus were collected together with the repertoire data. A later genetic analysis took genome-wide SNP genotypes for about 55% of the roughly 670 donors and used that subset as a discovery cohort. All discovery cohort repertoires had been generated using a single sequencing platform. HLA typing covered class I and class II loci at four-digit resolution. The number of typed donors differed by locus: roughly 620-640 for A, B, C, DRB1 and DQB1; 500 to 550 for DQA1; fewer than 610 for DPA1; and roughly 490 for DPB1. About five DR-DQ haplotypes were handled as single units for association and clustering, since linkage in the cohort was strong. Among 398 genotyped donors of the cohort, an average of 235,054 unique TCR beta nucleotide sequences were sequenced per donor, roughly 20% of them non-productive. The paper as a whole reports these results and caveats: The cohort was sequenced for TCR beta chains only, and without alpha or paired-chain data the features that could be detected were limited. Presence/absence analyses assumed roughly uniform sequencing depth across donors, an assumption that may not hold. A later genetic analysis reported fewer N-insertions in productive TCRs among donors in an Asian-associated ancestry cluster than the roughly 670-donor mean. A later analysis found that HLA-associated TCR beta chains were more clonally expanded and had lower generation probabilities than equally common non-associated chains. Some IMGT-functional V segments, including TRBV6-2 and TRBV6-3, could not be distinguished by the 87-base-pair reads and were therefore excluded. The authors suggested that the approach could potentially be extended to other disease states and immunological phenotypes. A total of roughly 160 TCR beta chains were listed by the study as associated with cytomegalovirus. Correlated functional status among segregating V segments might reflect linkage disequilibrium, but an unknown experimental factor could not be ruled out. The sequencing pipeline was judged likely to have produced a cluster of highly shared sequence variants as a technical artifact. Most TCR sequences were seen in very few donors, while some public TCRs were found in many individuals. Roughly 15 rarely observed V segments, including chromosome 9 orphons, were excluded from the earlier analysis of several hundred of the donors because counts were too low. The classifier was reported to diagnose cytomegalovirus status with high specificity and sensitivity in both the original and validation cohorts. A later analysis found that TCR association rates varied across HLA loci, with DRB1 alleles showing the most associated TCRs and HLA-C alleles the fewest. In a later analysis, about 16,000 TCR beta sequences were associated with specific HLA alleles at a false discovery rate of 0.05. CMV serostatus was the only immune exposure information available for the cohort. A later analysis found that most CMV-associated TCR beta chains appeared HLA-restricted, with HLA associations seemingly driven largely by CMV exposure. When HLA alleles, especially DR and DQ, strongly co-occurred, TCR associations were difficult to assign to individual alleles. In vitro tests confirmed that a few of the cytomegalovirus-associated TCR beta chains recognize cytomegalovirus antigens. A further reported finding was that TCR beta sequences accurately predicted the HLA-A and HLA-B alleles for most subjects in the first cohort. A later genetic analysis associated a missense DCLRE1C variant with V-gene and J-gene trimming of TCR beta chains, and an independent cohort replicated the association. Broadly in line with IMGT annotations, most TCR beta V segments showed up in productive rearrangements about 87% or about 30% of the time in an earlier analysis of approximately 600 of the donors. HLA typing was unavailable for some donors at each locus, so association tests used only the typed subset. Several of the top co-occurrence clusters appeared to be linked to parvovirus B19, influenza, CMV and Epstein-Barr virus, according to a later analysis.

As for this clone: No cognate antigen has been identified for it. At one end, the junction sequence differs from germline, possibly due to a read error.

The cohort consisted of approximately 670 healthy bone marrow donors. At the time of sampling, all cohort members were nominally healthy, though unrecorded immune exposures were likely present. The donor was CMV seropositive and was included in the group of 270 or so seropositive cohort members. Every donor gave a peripheral blood sample, and the peripheral blood mononuclear cells from that sample were used for TCR beta sequencing. The Qiagen DNeasy Blood Extraction Kit was used to extract genomic DNA from the blood cell samples. Library construction relied on the immunoSEQ multiplex PCR assay. A mixture of 60 forward primers for TCR Vbeta segments and 13 reverse primers for TCR Jbeta segments was used in the multiplex PCR. The CDR3 region of rearranged TCR beta genes was amplified from genomic DNA by a multiplex PCR assay. On the Illumina HiSeq System, the amplified TCR beta libraries were sequenced as 87-base-pair reads. In the paper's pipeline: A later analysis counted around 72 million unique TCR beta chains across the 700 or so repertoires, and some 11 million of these chains were shared by at least two donors. Raw reads were error-corrected and collapsed into unique sequences with a nearest-neighbor algorithm that merged closely related sequences to remove PCR and sequencing errors. V, D and J gene segments were assigned by aligning CDR3 sequences to IMGT reference sequences. For a sequence to be retained, a match of at least six nucleotides to both a V gene segment and a J gene segment was required. Rearrangements were called productive when the CDR3 lacked stop codons and stayed in frame with V and J; all others were non-productive. Following IMGT convention, CDR3 was defined as the stretch from the second conserved V-encoded cysteine to the conserved J-encoded phenylalanine. The earlier analysis of some 580 of the donors excluded any sequence lacking an unambiguous match to a single V gene segment. An earlier analysis of approximately 590 of the donors classified V segments as functional when productive rearrangements were above 56.7% and as segregating when the standard deviation between donors was above 5%. A statistical classification framework was built to diagnose cytomegalovirus status from the catalog of TCR beta chain sequences. In a later analysis, TCR nucleotide sequences were compared against IMGT/GENE-DB human TR gene sequences so that V and J genes could be assigned. Using the TCRdist pipeline, a later analysis assigned CDR3 sequences along with most-parsimonious VDJ recombination scenarios. A later analysis defined each TCR beta chain by its CDR3 amino acid sequence plus V-gene family, and excluded reads lacking a unique V-gene family. To address suspected cross-contamination and a sequencing artifact, a later analysis removed roughly 640 highly shared, low-generation-probability nucleotide sequences. For each public chain, a later analysis derived a clonal expansion index from normalized ranks of inferred template counts within each repertoire. In a later analysis, generation probabilities were computed with a VDJ recombination model fitted to out-of-frame rearrangements, and the resulting probabilities were checked against IGoR. In a later analysis, TCR-TCR, TCR-HLA and TCR-CMV co-occurrence was scored with hypergeometric tests, and a repertoire-size bias correction was applied to TCR pairs. A later analysis estimated false discovery rates by permuting HLA or CMV assignments 20 times. In a later analysis, co-occurring TCRs were grouped with DBSCAN, and TCRdist sequence similarity was added when clustering was performed within HLA-allele-positive subsets. Repertoires with fewer than 30,000 or more than 120,000 public chains, plus five repertoires with anomalous nucleotide sharing, were excluded from co-occurrence clustering. Drawn from immuneACCESS, this table holds only the in-frame rearrangements with V and J called that TCRdb kept. Clones are partly lost; checked studies trace under half to an unresolved V gene and leave the rest unexplained. V, J and clone size reflect that table, while D and trimming were determined from the DNA. This sample has under 200,000 clones in its table, and approximately 78% of those were observed once. The ten biggest clones cover more than 0.75% of the sample.

The CDR3 has 17 amino acids, counting the end cysteine and phenylalanine. The read is trimmed to its CDR3 DNA, 51 bases read in frame from base 1. CDR1 SQVTM and CDR2 ANQGSEA are derived from the germline V gene. This receptor was obtained from a girl aged 2-10 years in good health and CMV-seropositive. The V and J segments used are TRBV29-1 and TRBJ2-6, and TRBD2 may be the D gene, going by 7 matching bases. Sequenced input: PBMCs. This receptor carries the CDR3 CSVEEGGLGSGANVLTF. Here is the DNA: TGCAGCGTTGAGGAGGGGGGGCTGGGCTCTGGGGCCAACGTTCTGACTTTC.